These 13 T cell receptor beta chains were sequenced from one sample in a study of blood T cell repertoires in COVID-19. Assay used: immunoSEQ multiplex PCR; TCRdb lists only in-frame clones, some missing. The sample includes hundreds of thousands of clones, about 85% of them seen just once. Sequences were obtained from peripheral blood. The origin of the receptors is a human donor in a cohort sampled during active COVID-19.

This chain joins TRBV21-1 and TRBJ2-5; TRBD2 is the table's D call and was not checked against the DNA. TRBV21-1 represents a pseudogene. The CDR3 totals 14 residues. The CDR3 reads CASSKGNSRETQYF. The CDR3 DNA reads TGTGCCAGCAGCAAAGGCAACTCGAGGGAGACCCAGTACTTC.

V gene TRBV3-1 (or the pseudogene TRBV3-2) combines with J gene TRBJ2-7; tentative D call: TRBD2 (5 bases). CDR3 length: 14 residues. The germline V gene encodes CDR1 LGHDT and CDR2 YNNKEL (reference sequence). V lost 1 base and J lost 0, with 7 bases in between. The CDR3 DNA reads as TGTGCCAGCAGCCAAGTCGGGAACTCCTACGAGCAGTACTTC. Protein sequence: CASSQVGNSYEQYF.

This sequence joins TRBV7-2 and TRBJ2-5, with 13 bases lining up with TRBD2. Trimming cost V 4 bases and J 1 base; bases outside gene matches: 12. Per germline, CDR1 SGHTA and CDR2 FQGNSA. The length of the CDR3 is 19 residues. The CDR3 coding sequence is TGTGCCAGCAGCTCGCTGTCGACTAGCGGGAGGTTGGTCCAAGAGACCCAGTACTTC. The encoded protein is CASSSLSTSGRLVQETQYF.

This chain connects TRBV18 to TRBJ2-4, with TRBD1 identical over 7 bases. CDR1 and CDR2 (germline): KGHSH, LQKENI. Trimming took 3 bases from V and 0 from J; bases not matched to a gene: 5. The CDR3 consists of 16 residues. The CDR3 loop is CASSPGQLLAKNIQYF. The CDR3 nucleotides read TGTGCCAGCTCACCGGGACAGCTATTAGCCAAAAACATTCAGTACTTC. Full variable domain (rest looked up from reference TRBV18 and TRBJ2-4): NAGVMQNPRHLVRRRGQEARLRCSPMKGHSHVYWYRQLPEEGLKFMVYLQKENIIDESGMPKERFSAEFPKEGPSILRIQQVVRGDSAAYFCASSPGQLLAKNIQYFGAGTRLSVL.

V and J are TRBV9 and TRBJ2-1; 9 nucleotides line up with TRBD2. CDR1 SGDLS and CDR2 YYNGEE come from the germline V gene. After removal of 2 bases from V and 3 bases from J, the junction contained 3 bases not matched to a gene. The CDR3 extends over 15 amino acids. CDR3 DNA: TGTGCCAGCAGCGTCTCTAGCGGGGACTACAATGAGCAGTTCTTC. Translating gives CASSVSSGDYNEQFF.

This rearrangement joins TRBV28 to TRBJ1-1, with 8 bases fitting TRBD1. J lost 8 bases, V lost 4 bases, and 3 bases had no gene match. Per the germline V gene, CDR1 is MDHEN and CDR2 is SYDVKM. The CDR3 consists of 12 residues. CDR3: CASSWTGLEAFF. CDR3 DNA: TGTGCCAGCAGTTGGACAGGGCTGGAAGCTTTCTTT.

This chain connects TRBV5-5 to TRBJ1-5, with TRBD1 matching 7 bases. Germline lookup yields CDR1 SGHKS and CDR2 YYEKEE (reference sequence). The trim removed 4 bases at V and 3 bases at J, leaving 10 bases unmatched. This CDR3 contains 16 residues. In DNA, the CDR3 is TGTGCCAGCAGCGCCTCCCGGGACAGCCACAATCAGCCCCAGCATTTT. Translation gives CASSASRDSHNQPQHF.

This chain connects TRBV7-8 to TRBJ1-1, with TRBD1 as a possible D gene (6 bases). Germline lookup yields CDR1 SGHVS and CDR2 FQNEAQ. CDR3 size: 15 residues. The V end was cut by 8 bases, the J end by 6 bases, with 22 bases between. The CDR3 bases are TGTGCCAGCGCCCCGGGGGGCGCCCCAAGGGCTGAAGCTTTCTTT. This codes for CASAPGGAPRAEAFF. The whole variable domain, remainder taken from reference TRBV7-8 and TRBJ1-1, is GAGVSQSPRYKVAKRGQDVALRCDPISGHVSLFWYQQALGQGPEFLTYFQNEAQLDKSGLPSDRFFAERPEGSVSTLKIQRTQQEDSAVYLCASAPGGAPRAEAFFGQGTRLTVV.

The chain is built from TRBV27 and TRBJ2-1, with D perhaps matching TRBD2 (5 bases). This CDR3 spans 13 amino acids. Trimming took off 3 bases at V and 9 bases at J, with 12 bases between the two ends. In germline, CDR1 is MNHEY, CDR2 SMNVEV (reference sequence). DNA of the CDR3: TGTGCCAGCAGTTTTGAGGCTCGGGGTGAGCAGTTCTTC. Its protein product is CASSFEARGEQFF.

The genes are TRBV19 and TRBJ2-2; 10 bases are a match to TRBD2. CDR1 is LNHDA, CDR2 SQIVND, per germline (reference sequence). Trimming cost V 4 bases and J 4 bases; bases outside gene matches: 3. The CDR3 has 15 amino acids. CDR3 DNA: TGTGCCAGTAGTAGCTTAGCGGGAGGCACCGGGGAGCTGTTTTTT. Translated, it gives CASSSLAGGTGELFF.

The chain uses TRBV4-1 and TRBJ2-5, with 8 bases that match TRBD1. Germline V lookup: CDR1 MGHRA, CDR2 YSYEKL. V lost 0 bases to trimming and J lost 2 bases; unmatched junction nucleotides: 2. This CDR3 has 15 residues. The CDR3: CASSQDTGGQETQYF. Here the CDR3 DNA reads TGCGCCAGCAGCCAAGACACAGGGGGACAAGAGACCCAGTACTTC.

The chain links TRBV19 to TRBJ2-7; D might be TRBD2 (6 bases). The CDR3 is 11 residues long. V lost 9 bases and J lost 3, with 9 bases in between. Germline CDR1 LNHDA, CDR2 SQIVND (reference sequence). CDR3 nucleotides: TGTGCCAGCGGGACTCACTACGAGCAGTACTTC. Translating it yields CASGTHYEQYF.

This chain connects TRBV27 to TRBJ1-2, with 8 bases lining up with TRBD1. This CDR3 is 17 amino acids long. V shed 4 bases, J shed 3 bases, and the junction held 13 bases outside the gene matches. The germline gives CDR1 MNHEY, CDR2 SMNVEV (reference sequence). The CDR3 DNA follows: TGTGCCAGCAGTTCCGACCCGACAGGGGCTATTTACTATGGCTACACCTTC. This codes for CASSSDPTGAIYYGYTF.